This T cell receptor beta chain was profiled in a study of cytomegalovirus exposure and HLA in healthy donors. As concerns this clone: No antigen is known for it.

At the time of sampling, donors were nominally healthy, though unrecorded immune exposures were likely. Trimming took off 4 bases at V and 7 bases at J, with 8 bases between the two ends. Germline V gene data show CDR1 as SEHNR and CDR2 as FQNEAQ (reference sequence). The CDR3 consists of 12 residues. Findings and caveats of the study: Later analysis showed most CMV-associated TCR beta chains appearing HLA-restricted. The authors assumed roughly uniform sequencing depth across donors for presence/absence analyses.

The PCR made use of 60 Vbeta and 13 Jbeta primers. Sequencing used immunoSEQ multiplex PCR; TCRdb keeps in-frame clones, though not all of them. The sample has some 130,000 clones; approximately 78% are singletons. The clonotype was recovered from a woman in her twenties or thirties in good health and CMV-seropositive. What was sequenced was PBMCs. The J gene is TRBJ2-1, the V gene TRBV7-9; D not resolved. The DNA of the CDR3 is TGTGCCAGCAGCTCTCAGCGTAATGAGCAGTTCTTC. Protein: CASSSQRNEQFF.